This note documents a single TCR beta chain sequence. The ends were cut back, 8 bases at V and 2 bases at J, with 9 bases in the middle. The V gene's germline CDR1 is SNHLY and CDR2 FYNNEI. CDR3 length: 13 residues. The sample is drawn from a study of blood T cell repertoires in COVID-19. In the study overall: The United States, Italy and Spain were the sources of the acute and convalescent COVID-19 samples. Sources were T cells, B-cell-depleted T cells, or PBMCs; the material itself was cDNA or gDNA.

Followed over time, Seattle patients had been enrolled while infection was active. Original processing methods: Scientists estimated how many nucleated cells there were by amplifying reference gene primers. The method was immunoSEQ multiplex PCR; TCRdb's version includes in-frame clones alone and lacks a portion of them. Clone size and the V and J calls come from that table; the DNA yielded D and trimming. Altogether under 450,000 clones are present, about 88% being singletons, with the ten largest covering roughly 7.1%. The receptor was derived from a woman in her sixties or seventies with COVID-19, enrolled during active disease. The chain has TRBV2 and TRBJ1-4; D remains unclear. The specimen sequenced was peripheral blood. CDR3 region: CASSTGTNEKLFF. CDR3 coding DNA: TGTGCCAGCTCGACGGGTACTAATGAAAAACTGTTTTTT.